This T cell receptor beta chain was observed in a study of response to subunit inactivated influenza vaccine (dated 2018 in TCRdb). Turning to the overall study: To follow how T cells responded to a trivalent subunit inactivated influenza vaccine, the researchers relied on deep quantitative profiling of the T cell receptor repertoire.

Regarding this clonotype: The target of this receptor is not known. Base qualities are not recorded, but no much larger clone differs from it by a single base.

What the study reported, not specific to this receptor: It was suggested by the authors that each seasonal influenza vaccination may recruit only a limited number of new T cells.

Trimming costs V 7 bases and J 0 bases, and their ends lie 16 bases apart. The CDR3 sequence holds 15 residues, the cysteine and phenylalanine included. Solely the CDR3 DNA is kept, with 45 bases framed from the first base. CDR1 and CDR2, looked up from the germline V gene (reference sequence), are DFQATT and SNEGSKA. Preparation of the library involved RT-PCR. The listed sequencing device is Illumina HiSeq 2500. TCRdb redid the processing of the public reads, applying fastp at Q25 and MiXCR, and retained in-frame beta chains. CDR3 protein sequences are deduplicated, and each keeps its most common genes and DNA. The table for this sample lists more than 550,000 distinct CDR3 sequences; around 11% of them were counted only once. The ten largest clones take up more than 9.5% of the sample. This sample also belongs to another study, concerning T cells expressing NK-cell markers. The second source states: TCR beta cDNA libraries were made by 5'RACE template switching that added a universal primer site and unique molecular identifiers. Three sorted T-cell subsets (CD3+CD56+NKG2C+, CD3+CD56+NKG2C- and CD3+CD56-NKG2C+) from seven to nine donors had their TCR beta-chain repertoires profiled. Of the eight sequenced donors, seven were found to be HCMV-seropositive and one was found to be HCMV-seronegative. To restrict sorting to alphabetaTCR-expressing T cells, an anti-gammadeltaTCR antibody was added in several experiments. In several donors, the dominant CD3+CD56+NKG2C+ clonotypes were among the top 10 CD8+ clonotypes and accounted for about 1.0-7.5% of CD8+ T cells. Those dominant clonotypes were again the most abundant among CD3+CD56-NKG2C+ cells in a handful of donors, at about 25-60.1%. Whether the expanded NKG2C-expressing T cell clones were specific for HCMV antigens remained unclear. All eight donors whose samples were sequenced were randomly selected healthy volunteers, three of them men and five women. HCMV-specific IgG was detected in serum with a commercial ELISA kit to determine HCMV serostatus. Peripheral blood mononuclear cells were isolated from blood by Ficoll density gradient centrifugation. Bulk peripheral blood T-cell repertoires were additionally sequenced from unsorted PBMC for six donors. cDNA synthesis was primed from the TCR beta constant segment and was followed by two successive PCR amplification steps. The libraries were sequenced on Illumina HiSeq 2000/2500, MiSeq or NextSeq, producing 2 x 150 bp reads. MIGEC was used to demultiplex reads and group reads by UMI, and MiTCR was used to assemble and quantify clonotypes. To exclude erroneous sequences, any TCR cDNA sequence not supported by at least two reads was discarded. The tcR package was used for downstream repertoire analysis, with clonotypes matched between fractions based on CDR3 nucleotide sequence plus V segment. VDJmatch was used to annotate antigen specificity against VDJdb, with one amino acid substitution in CDR3 permitted.

This sample comprised PBMCs from blood, obtained on the day of vaccination. The chain is made from TRBV20-1 and TRBJ1-5, with an unclear D gene assignment. This TCR was sampled from a man between 50 and 59 years old who received an inactivated influenza vaccine. Donor details come from another sample of the same person, matched by shared clones. The sequenced DNA: TGCAGTGGACGAGGCGTTCGGTATAGCAATCAGCCCCAGCATTTT. Its protein product is CSGRGVRYSNQPQHF.